The text below deals with one TCR beta chain. Enrolled through a virtual design, the participants were between 18 and 89 years of age and came from 24 US areas. The study assigned cohorts using participant-reported clinical history. Donors in Cohort 3 who had recovered were those with two negative PCRs, healthcare professional clearance, or resolution of their symptoms. The data were taken from a study of blood T cell repertoires in COVID-19. Assay used: immunoSEQ multiplex PCR; TCRdb lists only in-frame clones, some missing. The table includes around 180,000 clones, about 82% detected once. V lost 4 bases to trimming and J lost 0 bases, with 8 bases between them. The CDR3 length is 14 residues. CDR1 and CDR2 from the germline V gene are SGHRS and YFSETQ.

Material: PBMCs or T cells enriched from blood (not recorded which). The chain combines TRBV5-1 with TRBJ1-3; D may be TRBD1 (6 bases). This TCR was sampled from a woman in her thirties who had recovered from COVID-19. The CDR3, as DNA: TGCGCCAGCAGCGGACAGAGCTCTGGAAACACCATATATTTT. Its protein product is CASSGQSSGNTIYF.